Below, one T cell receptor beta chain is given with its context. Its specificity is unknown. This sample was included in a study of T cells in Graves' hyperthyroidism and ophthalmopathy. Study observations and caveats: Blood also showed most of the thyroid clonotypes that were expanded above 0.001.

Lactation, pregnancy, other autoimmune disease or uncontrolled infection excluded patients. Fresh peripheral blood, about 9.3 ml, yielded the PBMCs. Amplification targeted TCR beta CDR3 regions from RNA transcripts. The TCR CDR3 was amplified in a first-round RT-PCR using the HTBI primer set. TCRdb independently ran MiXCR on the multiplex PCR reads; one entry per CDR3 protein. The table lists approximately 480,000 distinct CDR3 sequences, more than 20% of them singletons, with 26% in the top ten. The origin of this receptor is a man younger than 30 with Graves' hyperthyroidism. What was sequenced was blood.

The CDR3 reads CASSSTVSGANVLTF. DNA of the CDR3: TGTGCCAGCAGTTCTACAGTTTCTGGGGCCAACGTCCTGACTTTC. The chain recombines TRBV27 with TRBJ2-6; D gene uncertain. CDR3 size: 15 residues. From germline, CDR1 is MNHEY and CDR2 SMNVEV (reference sequence). Trimming left V 4 bases short and J 1 base short, with 8 bases between.